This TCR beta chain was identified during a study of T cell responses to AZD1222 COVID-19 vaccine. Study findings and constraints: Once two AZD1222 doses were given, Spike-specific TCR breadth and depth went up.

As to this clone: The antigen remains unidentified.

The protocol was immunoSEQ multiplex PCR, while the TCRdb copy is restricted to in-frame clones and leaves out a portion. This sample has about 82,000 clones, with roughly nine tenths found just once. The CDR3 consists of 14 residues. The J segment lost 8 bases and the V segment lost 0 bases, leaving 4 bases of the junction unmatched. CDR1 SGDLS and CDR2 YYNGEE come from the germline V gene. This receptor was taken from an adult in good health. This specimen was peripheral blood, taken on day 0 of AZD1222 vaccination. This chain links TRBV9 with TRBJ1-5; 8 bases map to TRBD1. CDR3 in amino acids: CASSVGTGKEPQHF. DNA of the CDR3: TGTGCCAGCAGCGTAGGGACAGGGAAGGAGCCCCAGCATTTT.